This is a list of T cell receptor beta chains from one sample in a study of tumor and adjacent non-tumor tissue in lung cancer. TCRdb independently ran MiXCR on the multiplex PCR reads; one entry per CDR3 protein. The sample yields about 67,000 distinct CDR3 sequences, 76% seen once. The sequenced sample consisted of distant non-tumor lung tissue. The receptors here all came from a man aged 55 to 70 with non-small cell lung cancer. The CDR3 runs from the conserved cysteine through the conserved F or W. Each record gives: D gene, clone size, V gene, J gene, CDR3 DNA, CDR3 protein. The D gene is left open where the match is weak. Where a row states a size, it is once, few, many or the class of an expanded clone; other rows omit it.

>TRBD2|many|TRBV24-1|TRBJ2-1
TGTGCCACCAGTGATTGGAGCGGGAGATCCTACAATGAGCAGTTCTTC
CATSDWSGRSYNEQFF
>-|-|TRBV5-1|TRBJ2-2
TGCGCCAGCTCCAATAAAGGGAGCACCCGGGAGCTATTTTTT
CASSNKGSTRELFF
>-|-|TRBV10-1|TRBJ2-2
TGCGCCAGCAGTGAGTCGGGATGTGCCGGGGAGCTGTTTTTT
CASSESGCAGELFF
>-|-|TRBV6-1|TRBJ2-1
TGTGCCAGCAGAGAAGGGCCCAATGAGCAGTTCTTC
CASREGPNEQFF
>-|-|TRBV19|TRBJ2-1
TGTGCCAGTCGGCCCTCTAGCACTCCGACGGGAGCCTATAATGAGCAGTTCTTC
CASRPSSTPTGAYNEQFF
>-|-|TRBV14|TRBJ2-2
TGTGCCATCTGCCATCTACCAGCGCCTAACACCGGGGAGCTGTTTTTT
CAICHLPAPNTGELFF
>-|medium-sized|TRBV6-1|TRBJ1-1
TGTGCCAGCAACCAAGGGAGGACTGAAGCTTTCTTT
CASNQGRTEAFF
>-|-|TRBV11-2|TRBJ2-1
TGTGCCAGCAGCTTAGAGCTGAGCGGTGAGCAGTTCTTC
CASSLELSGEQFF
>-|-|TRBV13|TRBJ2-3
TGTGCCAGCGGCTCAGCGAGACAGAGCACAGATACGCAGTATTTT
CASGSARQSTDTQYF
>-|-|TRBV29-1|TRBJ2-3
TGCAGCGTCGGAGAGCGGGTTGTAGAAACGCAATATTTT
CSVGERVVETQYF
>-|-|TRBV20-1|TRBJ2-7
TGCAATGCTAGAGGAAGGATAGCTCAGTACGAGCAGTACTTC
CNARGRIAQYEQYF
>-|-|TRBV10-2|TRBJ2-7
TGTGCCAGCAGTAAATCGCCGGGATACTACGAGCAGTACTTC
CASSKSPGYYEQYF
>-|-|TRBV7-8|TRBJ2-2
TGTGTCAGCAGCTCGCGAAACTCGGGCACCGGGGAGCCGTTTTTT
CVSSSRNSGTGEPFF
>-|-|TRBV5-4|TRBJ2-3
TGTGCCAGGAGCCCTATCGAGCGGAACCCGGGAGATACGCAGTATTTT
CARSPIERNPGDTQYF
>-|many|TRBV20-1|TRBJ1-4
TGCAGTGCTAGCCAGACGGGGACTAATGAAAAACTGTTTTTT
CSASQTGTNEKLFF
>-|-|TRBV4-2|TRBJ1-4
TGTACCAGCAGCCAAGTTCCGACACTACCTACAATTAATGAAAAACTGTTTTTT
CTSSQVPTLPTINEKLFF
>-|few|TRBV6-1|TRBJ1-5
TGTGCCAGCAGCTCAGGGCAGGGACTTAATCAGCCCCAACAATTT
CASSSGQGLNQPQQF
>-|-|TRBV12-3/TRBV12-4|TRBJ2-1
TGTGCCAGAAGTTTCCCTCAGTGGGGCCGCAATGAGCAGTTCTTC
CARSFPQWGRNEQFF
>TRBD2|-|TRBV13|TRBJ2-7
TGTACCAGCAGCTGGGGACTAGCGGGAGTAACCCACGAGCAGTACTTC
CTSSWGLAGVTHEQYF
>-|-|TRBV14|TRBJ2-6
TGTGCCAGCAGCCAAGGAGTAGTGATCTCTGGGACCAACGTCCTGACTTTC
CASSQGVVISGTNVLTF
>TRBD1|-|TRBV7-9|TRBJ1-2
TGTGCCAGCAGTTGGTATTCCGGGACAGGTGGTTTTGGCTACGCCTTC
CASSWYSGTGGFGYAF
>-|many|TRBV20-1|TRBJ2-7
TGCAGTGCTAGAGATATCGCAGGGATGATAGGGCAGTACTTC
CSARDIAGMIGQYF
>TRBD2|many|TRBV20-1|TRBJ2-1
TGCAGTGCTAGAGATCTGCTAGCGGGAGATGAGCAGTTCTTC
CSARDLLAGDEQFF
>-|-|TRBV12-3/TRBV12-4|TRBJ2-7
TGTGCCACTGGTGACGAATATGACTACGAGCAGTACTTC
CATGDEYDYEQYF
>-|-|TRBV28|TRBJ2-7
TGTACCAGCATTACTGGACATATTAGACGGAGCTCCTACGAGCAGTACTTC
CTSITGHIRRSSYEQYF
>-|-|TRBV28|TRBJ1-1
TGTACCAGCACTTCGGCAGGCGGAGGGGGCACTGAAGCTTTCTTT
CTSTSAGGGGTEAFF
>TRBD2|-|TRBV12-3/TRBV12-4|TRBJ2-7
TGTGCCAGCAGAGACAGGACTAGCTTTGGCGAGCAGTACTTC
CASRDRTSFGEQYF
>-|many|TRBV5-1|TRBJ1-1
TGCGCCAGCAGCTTGGAAGCGGGGGGCACTGAAGCTTTCTTT
CASSLEAGGTEAFF
>TRBD2|many|TRBV6-2/TRBV6-3|TRBJ2-3
TGTGCCAGCAGTCATAGCGGGAGGGTCACAGATACGCAGTATTTT
CASSHSGRVTDTQYF
>-|-|TRBV6-1|TRBJ1-5
TGTGCCAGCACCCACCTGGGCGGGAAAGAGAGTCAGCCCCAGCATTTT
CASTHLGGKESQPQHF
>TRBD2|-|TRBV6-5|TRBJ2-7
TGTGCCAGCAGTTCCCTTAGCGGGAGGGCCAAGGGCGAGCTGTACTTC
CASSSLSGRAKGELYF
>-|-|TRBV14|TRBJ2-2
TGTGCCAGCAGAGCCCCTGGAGGGATGAACACCGGGGAGCTGTTTTTT
CASRAPGGMNTGELFF
>-|-|TRBV6-5|TRBJ2-4
TGTGCCAGTCGAGATTTCGGCAGAAACATTCAGTACTTC
CASRDFGRNIQYF
>-|-|TRBV29-1|TRBJ2-1
TGCAGCGCACCTGGGACGTTGTGTGTTGAGCAGTTCTTC
CSAPGTLCVEQFF
>-|-|TRBV20-1|TRBJ1-2
TGCAGTACTGAAAGACAATACGGTTACACCTTC
CSTERQYGYTF
>-|-|TRBV20-1|TRBJ1-5
TGCAGTGCTAGAGGTCAGTACAGACCTAATCAGCCTCAGCATTTT
CSARGQYRPNQPQHF
>-|-|TRBV11-2|TRBJ2-2
-
CASSLSIFGGGAYTGELLF
>-|many|TRBV7-8|TRBJ1-5
TGTGCCAGCAAGGAGTTGAAATGGACAGAAAATCAGCCCCAGCATTTT
CASKELKWTENQPQHF
>TRBD1|-|TRBV6-6|TRBJ2-7
TGTGCCAACAGTCACACGGGACAGGGAGACTCCTACGAGCAGTACTTC
CANSHTGQGDSYEQYF
>-|-|TRBV6-2/TRBV6-3|TRBJ2-1
TGTGCCAGCAGATCCCGACCCATCAGTGAGCAGTCCTTC
CASRSRPISEQSF
>-|-|TRBV6-5|TRBJ2-5
TGTGCTAGCAGAGACACGTTGATCGAGTACTTC
CASRDTLIEYF
>-|-|TRBV29-1|TRBJ1-1
TGCAGCGCCTCGGCGGAGGGGGACAATGAAGCTTTCTTT
CSASAEGDNEAFF
>-|-|TRBV5-1|TRBJ2-1
TGCGCCAGCAGCTTGATCGGGCCCCATGAGCAGTTCTTC
CASSLIGPHEQFF
>TRBD1|-|TRBV7-9|TRBJ2-7
TGTGCCAGCAGATCGGGACAGGGTAACGAGCAGTACTTC
CASRSGQGNEQYF
>-|-|TRBV5-6|TRBJ2-5
TGTGCCAGCAGCTTCCGGTTCCAAGAGATCCGGTACTTC
CASSFRFQEIRYF
>TRBD1|-|TRBV5-1|TRBJ2-5
TGCGCCAGCAGCTTAGGACAGGCAGGGCACCAAGAGACCCAGTACTTC
CASSLGQAGHQETQYF